Below, one T cell receptor beta chain is given with its context. Its specificity is unknown. Unique molecular identifiers were present in the TCR beta cDNA libraries. When roughly 0.85 to 11 million T cells were used, they gave some 520,000 cDNA molecules. TCRdb fed the PCR reads into MiXCR, producing one record per CDR3 protein. The sample yields roughly 800,000 distinct CDR3 sequences, 40% to 55% seen once. The data derive from a study of post-analysis software for immune sequencing data. Study details: Relapsing-remitting, secondary progressive and progressive-relapsing multiple sclerosis were all included among the disease courses.

The V gene lost 2 bases and the J gene lost 0 bases, with 22 bases spanning the gap. CDR3 length: 19 amino acids. Germline V gene sequence: CDR1 SGHKS, CDR2 YYEKEE (reference sequence). Study outcomes and limitations: By F measure, strong co-clustering occurred among samples prepared in the same batch. Patients with multiple sclerosis recorded significantly lower normalized Chao1 diversity than controls, the study found. With TRBV5-6, TRBV5-1 and TRBV20-1 included, several TRBV segments were more frequent in patients than in controls.

The clonotype was recovered from a girl between 5 and 17 years old with multiple sclerosis. The chain carries TRBV5-5 and TRBJ2-3; possible D gene TRBD2, 7 bases. The specimen was blood. The CDR3: CASSFRGGNIRPSTDTQYF. The CDR3 region has the DNA TGTGCCAGCAGCTTTAGGGGGGGCAACATCCGACCTAGCACAGATACGCAGTATTTT.